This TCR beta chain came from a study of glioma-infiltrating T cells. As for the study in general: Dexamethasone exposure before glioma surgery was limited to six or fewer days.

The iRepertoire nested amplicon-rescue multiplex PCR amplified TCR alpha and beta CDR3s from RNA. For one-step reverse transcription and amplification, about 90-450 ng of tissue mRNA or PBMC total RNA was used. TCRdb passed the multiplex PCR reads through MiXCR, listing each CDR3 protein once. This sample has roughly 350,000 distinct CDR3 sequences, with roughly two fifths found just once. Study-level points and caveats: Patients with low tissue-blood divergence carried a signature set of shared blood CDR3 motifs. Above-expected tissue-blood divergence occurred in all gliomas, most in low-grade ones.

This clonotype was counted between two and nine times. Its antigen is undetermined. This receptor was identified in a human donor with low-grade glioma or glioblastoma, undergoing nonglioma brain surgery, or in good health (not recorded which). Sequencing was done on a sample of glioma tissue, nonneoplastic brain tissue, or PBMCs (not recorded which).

CDR3 residues: CSAREAGLAGHGELFF. As DNA, the CDR3 is TGCAGTGCTAGAGAGGCGGGACTAGCAGGCCACGGGGAGCTGTTTTTT. V is TRBV20-1 and J is TRBJ2-2; 9 nucleotides align to TRBD2. Germline CDR1 and CDR2: DFQATT and SNEGSKA (reference sequence). J gave up 7 bases and V 0 bases, and 9 bases lay outside the gene matches. This CDR3 contains 16 residues.